Presented here are 27 T cell receptor beta chains from one specimen sequenced in a study. TCRdb reanalysed the 5' RACE reads using MiXCR and keeps one entry per CDR3 protein. Seen here are around 34,000 distinct CDR3 sequences, 25% to 30% observed once, and the top ten hold less than 2.5%. The sorted Tregs were CD4+CD25+CD127-/low cells. Material: tumor-infiltrating Tregs sorted from the breast tumor. These TCRs come from a female donor with breast cancer.

CDR3 DNA: TGTGCCAGCGGTTCGCAGGGGTCGAGCTATGGCTACACCTTC. Translated: CASGSQGSSYGYTF. The chain combines TRBV6-5 with TRBJ1-2; tentative D call: TRBD1 (6 bases). V was pared by 8 bases and J by 4 bases, with 17 bases between. The germline V gene has CDR1 MNHEY and CDR2 SVGAGI. The CDR3 consists of 14 residues.

The V call is TRBV7-2, the J call TRBJ2-2, with D perhaps matching TRBD2 (7 bases). Germline CDR1 SGHTA, CDR2 FQGNSA. Trimming took off 8 bases at V and 2 bases at J, with 9 bases between the two ends. The CDR3 loop spans 13 amino acids. The CDR3 loop is CASGGANTGELFF. The CDR3 nucleotides read TGTGCCAGCGGGGGGGCCAACACCGGGGAGCTGTTTTTT.

This clonotype was recorded many times. This rearrangement joins TRBV5-1 to TRBJ2-1, with a tentative D call TRBD2 (6 bases). V was cut by 4 bases and J by 0 bases, with 11 bases left in between. CDR3 size: 15 residues. Germline V gene lookup returns CDR1 SGHRS and CDR2 YFSETQ. The CDR3 loop reads CASSMGLPSYNEQFF. CDR3 DNA sequence: TGCGCCAGCAGCATGGGACTTCCCTCCTACAATGAGCAGTTCTTC.

A word on this clonotype: Given a much more abundant clone one base away, this may be a read error. The J gene is TRBJ2-2, the V gene TRBV15, with D perhaps matching TRBD2 (6 bases). Per the germline V gene, CDR1 is LNHNV and CDR2 is YYDKDF (reference sequence). This CDR3 comprises 14 residues. DNA of the CDR3: TGTGCCACCAGCGGAGGGACGGGGACCGAGGAGCTGTTTTTT. It codes for CATSGGTGTEELFF.

V is TRBV6-1 and J is TRBJ1-6, with D maybe TRBD1 (6 bases). V was shortened by 4 bases and J by 6 bases, with 16 bases between the two germline ends. From germline, CDR1 is MNHNS and CDR2 SASEGT. This CDR3 has 16 residues. The CDR3 region has the DNA TGTGCCAGCAGTGGAGCTGTCAGGGGTAGTAATTCACCCCTCCACTTT. It translates to CASSGAVRGSNSPLHF.

By frequency in the sample, this clonotype is medium-sized. V is TRBV5-1 and J is TRBJ2-7; D is undetermined. This CDR3 has 12 amino acids. Germline values: CDR1 SGHRS, CDR2 YFSETQ. V was clipped by 8 bases and J by 0 bases, with 9 bases between them. The CDR3 bases are TGCGCCAGTCATCAAAACTCCTACGAGCAGTACTTC. Encoded protein: CASHQNSYEQYF. The full variable domain, rest sourced from reference TRBV5-1 and TRBJ2-7, is KAGVTQTPRYLIKTRGQQVTLSCSPISGHRSVSWYQQTPGQGLQFLFEYFSETQRNKGNFPGRFSGRQFSNSRSEMNVSTLELGDSALYLCASHQNSYEQYFGPGTRLTVT.

On this clonotype itself: It may be a read error: a sequence one base away is much more abundant. Written as DNA, the CDR3 is TGTGCCAGCAGCCCCTCGGGACAGGCTAACTATGGCTACATCTTC. Translated: CASSPSGQANYGYIF. The chain is built from TRBV7-2 and TRBJ1-2, with TRBD1 identical over 8 bases. CDR1 and CDR2 (germline): SGHTA, FQGNSA. The length of the CDR3 is 15 residues.

This clonotype was detected many times. The chain links TRBV5-1 to TRBJ2-6; 12 nucleotides agree with TRBD1. The CDR3 sequence is 19 residues long. From germline, CDR1 is SGHRS and CDR2 YFSETQ. Trimming cost V 2 bases and J 4 bases; bases outside gene matches: 10. The CDR3 region is CASSFVPGQGASGANVLTF. For the CDR3, the DNA is TGCGCCAGCAGCTTTGTACCGGGACAGGGGGCTTCCGGGGCCAACGTCCTGACTTTC.

A few counts support this clonotype. This rearrangement joins TRBV12-3 or TRBV12-4 to TRBJ2-7; 8 bases line up with TRBD2. This CDR3 comprises 15 residues. V lost 3 bases and J lost 2; bases outside the gene matches: 6. The CDR3 spells CASSLAPGLAYEQYF. DNA of the CDR3: TGTGCCAGCAGTTTGGCGCCGGGACTAGCCTACGAGCAGTACTTC.

The V and J genes are TRBV20-1 and TRBJ1-5; the match to TRBD1 covers 9 bases. The CDR3 length is 14 residues. Germline CDR1 and CDR2: DFQATT and SNEGSKA (reference sequence). With 5 bases clipped from V and 7 bases from J, the junction kept 9 bases outside the gene matches. The CDR3 DNA is TGCAGTGCTCATCCCGGGACAGGGACGCAGCCCCAGCATTTT. The encoded protein is CSAHPGTGTQPQHF.

The V and J genes are TRBV15 and TRBJ1-1; TRBD1 aligns across 8 bases. The CDR3 runs to 14 residues. The germline gives CDR1 LNHNV, CDR2 YYDKDF (reference sequence). Germline trimming cut 5 bases from V and 3 bases from J; bases unmatched to any gene: 5. For the CDR3, the DNA is TGTGCCACCAGCGAGGACAGGGACTACACTGAAGCTTTCTTT. Encoded protein: CATSEDRDYTEAFF. The complete variable domain, with remaining parts taken from reference TRBV15 and TRBJ1-1, reads DAMVIQNPRYQVTQFGKPVTLSCSQTLNHNVMYWYQQKSSQAPKLLFHYYDKDFNNEADTPDNFQSRRPNTSFCFLDIRSPGLGDTAMYLCATSEDRDYTEAFFGQGTRLTVV.

The sample holds many counts of this clonotype. The rearrangement joins TRBV5-1 to TRBJ1-2; D is undetermined. The CDR3 loop spans 15 amino acids. The V end was cut by 0 bases, the J end by 10 bases, with 19 bases between. Germline assignment: CDR1 SGHRS and CDR2 YFSETQ. This CDR3 is CASSLEGRTVRDYTF. CDR3 bases: TGCGCCAGCAGCTTGGAGGGCAGGACCGTCAGAGACTACACCTTC.

The gene calls are TRBV7-9 and TRBJ1-5, with 9 bases identical to TRBD1. This CDR3 region has 15 residues. Trimming took 5 bases from V and 7 from J; bases not matched to a gene: 9. Germline V gives CDR1 SEHNR, CDR2 FQNEAQ (reference sequence). CDR3 region: CASSQETGGGQPQHF. Here the CDR3 DNA reads TGTGCCAGCAGCCAAGAAACAGGGGGCGGACAGCCCCAGCATTTT.

The CDR3 nucleotides read TGTGCCACCAGTGACACTCCCCCTCCCAGCAATCAGCCCCAGCATTTT. Its translation: CATSDTPPPSNQPQHF. The chain employs TRBV24-1 and TRBJ1-5; D is undetermined. V shed 4 bases and J shed 1 base, with 13 bases lying between them. CDR3 length equals 16 residues. Germline assignment: CDR1 KGHDR and CDR2 SFDVKD.

By its share, this clonotype is medium-sized (0.01 to 0.1%). This rearrangement joins TRBV7-9 to TRBJ1-4; D is uncertain. CDR3 size: 14 residues. CDR1 and CDR2 from the germline V gene are SEHNR and FQNEAQ (reference sequence). Trimming removed 5 bases at V and 3 bases at J, with 10 bases between. The CDR3 spells CASSPRRANEKLFF. In DNA, the CDR3 is TGTGCCAGCAGCCCCCGACGGGCTAATGAAAAACTGTTTTTT.

As regards this clonotype: The conserved phenylalanine or tryptophan is not found at the CDR3 terminus, so this likely reflects a read error. The chain joins TRBV20-1 to TRBJ2-2; 9 bases align to TRBD1. Germline loops: CDR1 DFQATT, CDR2 SNEGSKA (reference sequence). The CDR3 is 15 amino acids. CDR3 nucleotide sequence: TGCAGTGCAAGAGGACAGGGGAGAGGGACCGGGGAGCTGTTTCTT. Translation gives CSARGQGRGTGELFL.

This clonotype was seen many times. The chain couples TRBV20-1 to TRBJ1-2; D uncertain. The CDR3 contains 12 residues. Germline V gives CDR1 DFQATT, CDR2 SNEGSKA (reference sequence). Between the trimmed V and J ends, which lost 3 bases and 6 bases, there was a span of 11 bases. The CDR3 spells CSASTGWDGYTF. In DNA, the CDR3 is TGCAGTGCTAGCACGGGCTGGGATGGCTACACCTTC.

This clonotype occurred many times. The chain employs TRBV9 and TRBJ2-1; the match to TRBD2 covers 9 bases. CDR1 is SGDLS, CDR2 YYNGEE, per germline. This CDR3 has 16 amino acids. Trimming at V came to 3 bases and at J to 6 bases, leaving 10 bases not matched to a gene. The CDR3 nucleotides are TGTGCCAGCAGCGAAGGTTTAGCGGGAGCTTCCAATGAGCAGTTCTTC. This gives the protein CASSEGLAGASNEQFF.

In its sample, this clonotype was seen many times. The V call is TRBV28, the J call TRBJ2-2; the D gene is possibly TRBD1 (5 bases). The CDR3 extends over 14 amino acids. V was pared by 8 bases and J by 5 bases, with 15 bases between. Germline values: CDR1 MDHEN, CDR2 SYDVKM. The CDR3 is CASQMGPWTGELFF. CDR3 DNA: TGTGCCAGCCAAATGGGGCCGTGGACCGGGGAGCTGTTTTTT.

As DNA, the CDR3 is TGCGCCAGCCGGGACAGGAGAACAACTGAAGCTTTCTTT. The encoded protein is CASRDRRTTEAFF. The chain recombines TRBV5-1 with TRBJ1-1, with 8 bases that match TRBD1. V trimming: 7 bases; J trimming: 5 bases; junction bases outside the gene matches: 7. Germline V lookup: CDR1 SGHRS, CDR2 YFSETQ. The CDR3 loop spans 13 amino acids.

Many counts were recorded for this clonotype. This chain uses TRBV6-5 with TRBJ1-2, with D maybe TRBD1 (5 bases). The CDR3 spans 11 residues. Looked up from germline, CDR1 is MNHEY and CDR2 is SVGAGI. The V gene lost 8 bases and the J gene lost 8 bases, with 12 bases spanning the gap. The CDR3: CASGRVNGYTF. The CDR3 DNA sequence: TGTGCCAGCGGCAGGGTTAACGGCTACACCTTC.

With respect to this clonotype: This likely comes from a read error, as the CDR3 has no conserved phenylalanine or tryptophan at its end. V gene TRBV6-1 combines with J gene TRBJ1-2; D gene ambiguous. The germline V gene encodes CDR1 MNHNS and CDR2 SASEGT. This CDR3 has 11 amino acids. V was trimmed by 5 bases and J by 4 bases, leaving 5 bases between them. In DNA, the CDR3 is TGTGCCAGCAGTCTTATCTATGGCTACACCCTC. It is translated as CASSLIYGYTL.

The chain is built from TRBV19 and TRBJ2-7; no clear D. CDR1 is LNHDA, CDR2 SQIVND, per germline (reference sequence). This CDR3 has 17 residues. The V end lost 5 bases, the J end lost 2 bases, and 22 bases lay between the germline ends. Written as DNA, the CDR3 is TGTGCCAGTAGTGCCATCGGCCAACTCATTTCCACCTACGAGCAGTACTTC. Residues: CASSAIGQLISTYEQYF.

The chain is built from TRBV30 and TRBJ2-7, with D possibly matching TRBD1 (5 bases). The germline V and J ends were trimmed by 0 bases and 5 bases, with 17 bases remaining between them. Looked up from germline, CDR1 is GTSNPN and CDR2 is SVGIG (reference sequence). CDR3 length: 15 amino acids. CDR3 nucleotides: TGTGCCTGGAGTGTTGGTATGCAGGGTCGCAACGAGCAGTACTTC. Encoded protein: CAWSVGMQGRNEQYF.

This clonotype has at least ten counts. This chain joins TRBV6-5 and TRBJ2-1, with 7 positions matching TRBD2. This CDR3 has 18 amino acids. With V trimmed by 0 bases and J by 4 bases, 12 bases remained unmatched. Germline V gives CDR1 MNHEY, CDR2 SVGAGI. CDR3 sequence reads: CASSYSNLAGYPYNEQFF. The CDR3 DNA reads as TGTGCCAGCAGTTACTCGAATTTAGCGGGCTACCCTTACAATGAGCAGTTCTTC.

At least ten counts were recorded for this clonotype. The chain couples TRBV6-1 to TRBJ1-5; D unclear. V gave up 4 bases and J gave up 2 bases, with 15 bases separating them. Germline CDR1 MNHNS, CDR2 SASEGT. The CDR3 covers 16 residues. The CDR3 bases are TGTGCCAGCAGTGCGGGCCTATGGGAGGGCAATCAGCCCCAGCATTTT. Translating it yields CASSAGLWEGNQPQHF.

The sample holds a few counts of this clonotype. For the CDR3, the DNA is TGTGCCAGCAGCCAATGGCCAGCGGAACTGTTTTTT. It encodes CASSQWPAELFF. The rearrangement uses TRBV16 and TRBJ2-2; D is perhaps TRBD2 (5 bases). CDR1 and CDR2 from the germline V gene are KGHSY and FQNENV. Trimming took 1 base from V and 14 from J, leaving 11 bases between them. The CDR3 covers 12 residues. Based on the CDR3 plus reference TRBV16 and TRBJ2-2, the full variable domain is GEEVAQTPKHLVRGEGQKAKLYCAPIKGHSYVFWYQQVLKNEFKFLISFQNENVFDETGMPKERFSAKCLPNSPCSLEIQATKLEDSAVYFCASSQWPAELFFGEGSRLTVL.